Shown below are 16 T cell receptor beta chains from a single sample sequenced in a study of OX40 agonist ivuxolimab in advanced cancers. Measured with immunoSEQ multiplex PCR; TCRdb has only the in-frame clones, and not every one. The repertoire holds tens of thousands of clones, 75% to 85% seen once, with 8.2% in the top ten. The sample here was CD4+ or CD8+ T cells sorted from blood, taken in a trial of the OX40 agonist ivuxolimab. The receptor source for this set is an adult with an advanced solid tumor such as melanoma, head and neck, liver or kidney cancer.

The table lists this clone with a count of one. The rearrangement links TRBV19 to TRBJ1-4, with 8 bases matching TRBD1. Germline assignment: CDR1 LNHDA and CDR2 SQIVND (reference sequence). The CDR3 sequence is 15 residues long. With V trimmed by 4 bases and J by 4 bases, 5 bases remained unmatched. CDR3 bases: TGTGCCAGTAGTACCGGACAGGGCGATAATGAAAAACTGTTTTTT. This gives the protein CASSTGQGDNEKLFF.

The rearrangement joins TRBV9 to TRBJ1-1; D is unclear. Germline V gives CDR1 SGDLS, CDR2 YYNGEE. CDR3 size: 13 residues. Trimming took off 3 bases at V and 0 bases at J, with 6 bases between the two ends. This CDR3 is CASSDTVNTEAFF. Here the CDR3 DNA reads TGTGCCAGCAGCGATACAGTGAACACTGAAGCTTTCTTT.

V usage is TRBV5-1 and J usage is TRBJ2-1; 14 bases are shared with TRBD2. Germline V CDR1 and CDR2: SGHRS, YFSETQ. With V trimmed by 4 bases and J by 10 bases, 7 bases remained unmatched. The CDR3 length is 15 residues. The CDR3 DNA reads as TGCGCCAGCAGCCGCGGACTAGCGGGAGGTGACGAGCAGTTCTTC. Amino acids: CASSRGLAGGDEQFF.

In its sample, this clone was seen a few times. The rearrangement links TRBV15 to TRBJ1-1; no reliable D call. CDR1 is LNHNV, CDR2 YYDKDF, per germline (reference sequence). The V end was cut by 3 bases, the J end by 0 bases, with 20 bases between. The CDR3 loop spans 18 amino acids. The CDR3 nucleotides read TGTGCCACCAGCAGGGTAGACTTCAAGGCAGTCATGAACACTGAAGCTTTCTTT. Its translation: CATSRVDFKAVMNTEAFF.

The J gene is TRBJ1-5, the V gene TRBV2; TRBD1 agrees at 7 bases. This CDR3 is built from 14 residues. Germline V gives CDR1 SNHLY, CDR2 FYNNEI. J was trimmed by 9 bases and V by 2 bases; bases with no gene match: 7. The CDR3 sequence: CASSELTGSSPQHF. The CDR3 DNA sequence: TGTGCCAGCAGTGAACTGACAGGGTCCTCGCCCCAGCATTTT.

V and J are TRBV7-6 and TRBJ2-2; D gene unclear. Germline CDR1 reads SGHVS; CDR2 reads FNYEAQ. CDR3 length: 14 residues. V lost 2 bases, J lost 0 bases, and 4 bases lay in between. The CDR3 spells CASSLTSNTGELFF. The CDR3 DNA follows: TGTGCCAGCAGCTTAACATCGAACACCGGGGAGCTGTTTTTT.

This chain joins TRBV19 and TRBJ2-2, with D maybe TRBD1 (6 bases). Germline-derived CDR1 and CDR2 are LNHDA and SQIVND (reference sequence). The CDR3 loop spans 15 amino acids. Trimming removed 9 bases at V and 1 base at J, with 15 bases between. In DNA, the CDR3 is TGTGCCAGCACGGACAGTCCGGGGAACACCGGGGAGCTGTTTTTT. Translation gives CASTDSPGNTGELFF.

The V gene is TRBV10-2, the J gene TRBJ1-1; D uncertain. Per germline, CDR1 WSHSY and CDR2 SAAADI. This CDR3 region has 14 residues. Trimming removed 8 bases from V and 0 bases from J, with 13 bases in between. The CDR3 region is CASRTSGMNTEAFF. CDR3 DNA: TGCGCCAGCCGCACTTCCGGGATGAACACTGAAGCTTTCTTT.

V gene TRBV2 combines with J gene TRBJ2-5; a weak D match, TRBD2 (5 bases). Germline V lookup: CDR1 SNHLY, CDR2 FYNNEI. V lost 6 bases to trimming and J lost 0 bases, with 8 bases between them. CDR3 length equals 13 residues. The CDR3 is CASRKDYQETQYF. CDR3 bases: TGTGCCAGCAGGAAGGACTACCAAGAGACCCAGTACTTC.

This clone is a singleton in its sample. The germline gene is not matched at one end of the junction; a read error may be the cause. The chain couples TRBV5-4 to TRBJ1-2; no clear D. This CDR3 is 16 amino acids long. Germline V lookup: CDR1 SGHNT, CDR2 YYREEE (reference sequence). Written as DNA, the CDR3 is TGCGCCAGCAGCCCCTACATGGGCCCAGAGAACTATGGCTACACCTTC. Residues: CASSPYMGPENYGYTF. Full variable domain (missing parts from reference TRBV5-4 and TRBJ1-2): ETGVTQSPTHLIKTRGQQVTLRCSSQSGHNTVSWYQQALGQGPQFIFQYYREEENGRGNFPPRFSGLQFPNYSSELNVNALELDDSALYLCASSPYMGPENYGYTFGSGTRLTVV.

This chain's CDR3 is CASSFGLAGSTDTQYF. The CDR3 coding sequence is TGTGCCAGCAGTTTCGGACTAGCGGGTAGCACAGATACGCAGTATTTT. The rearrangement joins TRBV7-2 to TRBJ2-3, with 11 bases that match TRBD2. The CDR3 is 16 residues long. The junction had 5 bases not matched to a gene; V was cut back by 6 bases and J by 0 bases. The germline V gene encodes CDR1 SGHTA and CDR2 FQGNSA.

V is TRBV5-1 and J is TRBJ1-1, with 7 bases lining up with TRBD1. Losses at the gene ends were 0 bases for V and 3 bases for J; bases not matched to a gene: 8. This CDR3 has 16 amino acids. Germline CDR1 SGHRS, CDR2 YFSETQ. The CDR3 sequence is CASSLAPGGRDTEAFF. The CDR3 DNA is TGCGCCAGCAGCTTGGCCCCAGGGGGGCGCGACACTGAAGCTTTCTTT.

This chain links TRBV10-1 with TRBJ2-2; perhaps TRBD1 as D (5 bases). With 5 bases removed from V and 2 bases from J, the gap between germline ends came to 12 bases. The germline gives CDR1 WNHNN, CDR2 SYGVQD (reference sequence). This CDR3 spans 15 amino acids. CDR3 amino acids: CASSKGSLNTGELFF. CDR3 DNA sequence: TGCGCCAGCAGTAAGGGGTCCCTAAACACCGGGGAGCTGTTTTTT.

J is TRBJ1-4 and V is TRBV30; 9 bases are a match to TRBD1. There are 14 residues in the CDR3. V shed 4 bases, J shed 6 bases, and the junction held 6 bases outside the gene matches. CDR1 is GTSNPN and CDR2 is SVGIG in the germline V gene (reference sequence). This CDR3 reads CAWTTGGADEKLFF. Written as DNA, the CDR3 is TGTGCCTGGACCACAGGGGGCGCGGATGAAAAACTGTTTTTT.

The chain recombines TRBV7-9 with TRBJ2-7, with TRBD1 as a possible D gene (6 bases). CDR3 length: 13 amino acids. V was clipped by 4 bases and J by 3 bases, with 10 bases between them. The germline CDR1 and CDR2 sequences are SEHNR and FQNEAQ (reference sequence). CDR3 loop: CASSSLDSYEQYV. In DNA form, the CDR3 reads TGTGCCAGCAGCTCCCTGGACAGCTACGAGCAGTACGTC.

This chain uses TRBV18 with TRBJ1-2, with TRBD1 matching over 8 bases. CDR3 length: 16 amino acids. Germline V gene sequence: CDR1 KGHSH, CDR2 LQKENI. V gave up 3 bases and J gave up 4 bases; unmatched junction bases: 10. The CDR3 nucleotides are TGTGCCAGCTCACCCATCGAGACAGGGGAAGGCTATGGCTACACCTTC. It is translated as CASSPIETGEGYGYTF. Looking up the rest from reference TRBV18 and TRBJ1-2 gives the full variable domain: NAGVMQNPRHLVRRRGQEARLRCSPMKGHSHVYWYRQLPEEGLKFMVYLQKENIIDESGMPKERFSAEFPKEGPSILRIQQVVRGDSAAYFCASSPIETGEGYGYTFGSGTRLTVV.